The 27 T cell receptor beta chains presented below share a single source sample, sequenced in a study of cytotoxic CD8 clonotypes in ibrutinib-treated CLL (dated by TCRdb to the early 2020s). Library preparation was by the immunoSEQ multiplex PCR assay. TCRdb provides this immuneACCESS table in a form limited to in-frame rearrangements. Some clones are lacking; in checked studies, under half of them reflect an unresolved V gene, and why the rest are absent is not known. The table for this sample lists about 300,000 clones; approximately 79% of them were counted only once. The ten most abundant clones make up about 5.7% of the sample. The time point label, as the study defines it: progressive disease on ibrutinib. The input for sequencing was PBMCs, taken at disease progression, from a patient treated with ibrutinib. These receptors were collected from a human donor with chronic lymphocytic leukemia.

This clone has just one count. This rearrangement joins TRBV2 to TRBJ1-1, with TRBD1 as a possible D gene (6 bases). Germline CDR1 and CDR2: SNHLY and FYNNEI. This CDR3 has 14 amino acids. Trimming shortened V by 5 bases and J by 9 bases, and 19 bases separated the two germline ends. The CDR3 coding sequence is TGTGCCAGCAGTCGTCCACTACAGGGTCCCCAAGCTTTCTTT. Translation gives CASSRPLQGPQAFF.

The rearrangement joins TRBV18 to TRBJ2-3; D not certain. With 1 base removed from V and 2 bases from J, the gap between germline ends came to 4 bases. Germline V CDR1 and CDR2: KGHSH, LQKENI. This CDR3 spans 13 amino acids. The CDR3 bases are TGTGCCAGCTCACCACTGGACACAGATACGCAGTATTTT. Translated, it gives CASSPLDTDTQYF.

This clone appeared a single time. V gene TRBV5-1 combines with J gene TRBJ2-5; 12 positions agree with TRBD1. CDR1 and CDR2 from the germline V gene are SGHRS and YFSETQ. The CDR3 sequence is 17 residues long. V shed 0 bases, J shed 5 bases, and the junction held 8 bases outside the gene matches. The CDR3 DNA follows: TGCGCCAGCAGCTTGGACGGGACAGGGGGCTTCTGGGAGACCCAGTACTTC. Its translation is CASSLDGTGGFWETQYF.

The V call is TRBV12-5, the J call TRBJ2-2; D remains ambiguous. The CDR3 is 14 residues long. Germline CDR1 and CDR2: LGHNT and FRNRAP. With 2 bases removed from V and 4 bases from J, the gap between germline ends came to 8 bases. CDR3 region: CASGLTAVTGELFF. CDR3 nucleotides: TGTGCTAGTGGTTTGACAGCAGTCACCGGGGAGCTGTTTTTT.

The chain is built from TRBV27 and TRBJ1-5, with D possibly being TRBD1 (6 bases). The CDR3 is 18 residues long. Trimming shortened V by 2 bases and J by 4 bases, and 21 bases separated the two germline ends. Germline V gene data show CDR1 as MNHEY and CDR2 as SMNVEV (reference sequence). This CDR3 reads CASSLNSGGVGKNQPQHF. CDR3 nucleotide sequence: TGTGCCAGCAGTTTAAATTCCGGGGGCGTCGGAAAAAATCAGCCCCAGCATTTT.

Here the CDR3 DNA reads TGTGCCAGTAGTACGGGCCCCGTCGACGGCTACACCTTC. Amino acid sequence: CASSTGPVDGYTF. V usage is TRBV19 and J usage is TRBJ1-2; D uncertain. CDR3 size: 13 residues. CDR1 and CDR2 from the germline V gene are LNHDA and SQIVND (reference sequence). Trimming cost V 4 bases and J 8 bases, with 14 bases left between them.

The V and J genes are TRBV6-1 and TRBJ2-3, with D unresolved. This CDR3 contains 15 residues. Germline CDR1 and CDR2: MNHNS and SASEGT. Trimming shortened V by 5 bases and J by 2 bases, and 14 bases separated the two germline ends. This CDR3 reads CASSKQARITDTQYF. The CDR3 DNA is TGTGCCAGCAGTAAACAAGCCAGGATCACAGATACGCAGTATTTT.

The CDR3: CASSQDSGQAFAGQYF. The CDR3 DNA reads as TGCGCCAGCAGCCAAGATAGCGGACAGGCCTTTGCGGGGCAGTACTTC. The chain joins TRBV4-1 to TRBJ2-4; D possibly corresponds to TRBD1 (7 bases). V lost 0 bases to trimming and J lost 13 bases, with 22 bases between them. CDR1 and CDR2 from the germline V gene are MGHRA and YSYEKL. The length of the CDR3 is 16 residues.

CDR3 DNA: TGTGCCAGCAGTGGTATGGGACAGTCCTATGGCTACACCTTC. Translation gives CASSGMGQSYGYTF. The chain joins TRBV2 to TRBJ1-2, with 7 bases aligning to TRBD1. Germline CDR1 reads SNHLY; CDR2 reads FYNNEI. The V segment lost 4 bases and the J segment 4 bases; nucleotides outside the gene matches: 6. The CDR3 spans 14 residues.

The chain joins TRBV7-2 to TRBJ2-7; D perhaps matches TRBD2 (6 bases). The germline V and J ends were trimmed by 3 bases and 3 bases, with 6 bases remaining between them. The CDR3 sequence is 12 residues long. Germline-derived CDR1 and CDR2 are SGHTA and FQGNSA. The CDR3 coding sequence is TGTGCCAGCAGCTTCGGGAGCTACGAGCAGTACTTC. This codes for CASSFGSYEQYF.

V and J are TRBV19 and TRBJ1-2; D is unresolved. The length of the CDR3 is 14 residues. Trimming took 5 bases from V and 4 from J, leaving 14 bases between them. CDR1 and CDR2 (germline): LNHDA, SQIVND (reference sequence). This chain's CDR3 is CASSPNSWTYGYTF. CDR3 bases: TGTGCCAGTAGTCCCAACTCCTGGACCTATGGCTACACCTTC.

The chain carries TRBV6-5 and TRBJ1-2; D is unresolved. In germline, CDR1 is MNHEY, CDR2 SVGAGI. V lost 4 bases and J lost 8, with 11 bases in between. This CDR3 contains 12 residues. CDR3 sequence: CASSSFGGGYTF. CDR3 sequence (DNA): TGTGCCAGCAGTTCGTTCGGAGGAGGCTACACCTTC.

The chain carries TRBV13 and TRBJ2-1; tentatively, D is TRBD1 (5 bases). V shed 3 bases and J shed 3 bases, with 9 bases lying between them. The CDR3 length is 14 residues. CDR1 is PRHDT, CDR2 FYEKMQ, per germline (reference sequence). The CDR3 sequence: CASSFRVLYNEQFF. The CDR3, as DNA: TGTGCCAGCAGCTTCAGGGTCCTCTACAATGAGCAGTTCTTC.

V is TRBV5-6 and J is TRBJ2-3; D uncertain. Germline CDR1 is SGHDT and CDR2 is YYEEEE. The ends were cut back, 0 bases at V and 4 bases at J, with 12 bases in the middle. The length of the CDR3 is 15 residues. The CDR3 DNA follows: TGTGCCAGCAGCTTGGTACCAACTCACTCAGATACGCAGTATTTT. Protein product: CASSLVPTHSDTQYF.

The genes are TRBV18 and TRBJ2-7; possibly TRBD1 for D (6 bases). Per germline, CDR1 KGHSH and CDR2 LQKENI. This CDR3 region has 15 residues. V was clipped by 4 bases and J by 3 bases, with 16 bases between them. Here the CDR3 DNA reads TGTGCCAGCTCACGGAAAGACAGGCCCAACTACGAGCAGTACTTC. Protein: CASSRKDRPNYEQYF.

V is TRBV2 and J is TRBJ2-6; 7 positions agree with TRBD2. J was trimmed by 4 bases and V by 8 bases; bases with no gene match: 2. This CDR3 spans 13 amino acids. In germline, CDR1 is SNHLY, CDR2 FYNNEI. CDR3 sequence: CASRGDGANVLTF. DNA for the CDR3: TGTGCCAGCCGGGGGGACGGGGCCAACGTCCTGACTTTC.

The V and J genes are TRBV18 and TRBJ2-3; D is undetermined. CDR1 and CDR2 from the germline V gene are KGHSH and LQKENI. The CDR3 contains 13 residues. V lost 2 bases and J 6 bases, leaving 9 bases between the germline ends. The DNA for the CDR3 is TGTGCCAGCTCACCAATAACTATGGATACGCAGTATTTT. Protein sequence: CASSPITMDTQYF.

J is TRBJ2-5 and V is TRBV29-1; 13 bases align to TRBD2. The germline V gene has CDR1 SQVTM and CDR2 ANQGSEA. CDR3 length: 15 residues. V lost 8 bases, J lost 2 bases, and 8 bases stayed unmatched. The CDR3 sequence is CSTRTSGGIQETQYF. The DNA for the CDR3 is TGCAGCACGAGGACTAGCGGGGGCATTCAAGAGACCCAGTACTTC.

The rearrangement joins TRBV14 to TRBJ2-3; 9 bases agree with TRBD2. The J segment lost 6 bases and the V segment lost 2 bases, leaving 6 bases of the junction unmatched. The CDR3 totals 15 residues. CDR1 is SGHDN and CDR2 is FVKESK in the germline V gene. The DNA for the CDR3 is TGTGCCAGCAGCCAACCGGGACTAGCAACCGATACGCAGTATTTT. It is translated as CASSQPGLATDTQYF. Filled out from reference TRBV14 and TRBJ2-3, the complete variable domain reads EAGVTQFPSHSVIEKGQTVTLRCDPISGHDNLYWYRRVMGKEIKFLLHFVKESKQDESGMPNNRFLAERTGGTYSTLKVQPAELEDSGVYFCASSQPGLATDTQYFGPGTRLTVL.

The chain carries TRBV5-4 and TRBJ2-2, with unresolved D. Looked up from germline, CDR1 is SGHNT and CDR2 is YYREEE (reference sequence). This CDR3 is 15 amino acids long. The ends were cut back, 1 base at V and 1 base at J, with 8 bases in the middle. This CDR3 is CASSLLGGNTGELFF. DNA of the CDR3: TGTGCCAGCAGCTTGCTGGGTGGGAACACCGGGGAGCTGTTTTTT.

The chain combines TRBV28 with TRBJ2-5; D perhaps matches TRBD1 (6 bases). The CDR3 covers 16 residues. V lost 3 bases, J lost 1 base, and 15 bases lay in between. Germline values: CDR1 MDHEN, CDR2 SYDVKM. The DNA for the CDR3 is TGTGCCAGCAGTTTGGGGGCAGCCGTACTCCAAGAGACCCAGTACTTC. It yields the protein CASSLGAAVLQETQYF. Based on the CDR3 plus reference TRBV28 and TRBJ2-5, the full variable domain is DVKVTQSSRYLVKRTGEKVFLECVQDMDHENMFWYRQDPGLGLRLIYFSYDVKMKEKGDIPEGYSVSREKKERFSLILESASTNQTSMYLCASSLGAAVLQETQYFGPGTRLLVL.

J is TRBJ2-7 and V is TRBV10-2; the match to TRBD1 covers 11 bases. With 4 bases clipped from V and 5 bases from J, the junction kept 4 bases outside the gene matches. This CDR3 is 14 amino acids long. Germline CDR1 is WSHSY and CDR2 is SAAADI. This CDR3 reads CASSGTGGFNEQYF. The CDR3 coding sequence is TGCGCCAGCAGTGGGACAGGGGGCTTCAACGAGCAGTACTTC.

The V and J genes are TRBV7-9 and TRBJ2-3; 11 positions agree with TRBD1. V shed 6 bases, J shed 4 bases, and the junction held 6 bases outside the gene matches. Germline V CDR1 and CDR2: SEHNR, FQNEAQ (reference sequence). The CDR3 extends over 15 amino acids. CDR3 nucleotides: TGTGCCAGCAGATCCGGGACAGGGGGGCCAGATACGCAGTATTTT. As protein: CASRSGTGGPDTQYF.

The chain couples TRBV7-2 to TRBJ2-1; no reliable D call. Germline-derived CDR1 and CDR2 are SGHTA and FQGNSA. The CDR3 extends over 13 amino acids. V was shortened by 1 base and J by 10 bases, with 11 bases between the two germline ends. DNA for the CDR3: TGTGCCAGCAGCTTAGTTTCCCCCAAGGAGCAGTTCTTC. It is translated as CASSLVSPKEQFF.

This clone was counted once. The V gene is TRBV7-6, the J gene TRBJ1-1; TRBD1 matches 7 bases. The CDR3 sequence is 13 residues long. CDR1 and CDR2 from the germline V gene are SGHVS and FNYEAQ. V was clipped by 0 bases and J by 7 bases; unmatched bases: 2. The DNA for the CDR3 is TGTGCCAGCAGCTTAGCGACAGGGAATGAAGCTTTCTTT. It specifies CASSLATGNEAFF.

This clone was found a few times. The chain is built from TRBV6-1 and TRBJ1-5; maybe TRBD1 (6 bases). V dropped 8 bases and J dropped 5 bases, with 10 bases sitting between them. This CDR3 contains 12 residues. From germline, CDR1 is MNHNS and CDR2 SASEGT. CDR3 in amino acids: CASWGGDQPQHF. CDR3 sequence (DNA): TGTGCCAGCTGGGGGGGCGATCAGCCCCAGCATTTT.

V gene TRBV15 combines with J gene TRBJ1-2; D is uncertain. CDR3 size: 14 residues. Germline CDR1 and CDR2: LNHNV and YYDKDF (reference sequence). Trimming left V 1 base short and J 5 bases short, with 11 bases between. The CDR3 region has the DNA TGTGCCACCAGCAGAGTGGTCGAGGGTTATGGCTACACCTTC. Amino acid sequence: CATSRVVEGYGYTF.